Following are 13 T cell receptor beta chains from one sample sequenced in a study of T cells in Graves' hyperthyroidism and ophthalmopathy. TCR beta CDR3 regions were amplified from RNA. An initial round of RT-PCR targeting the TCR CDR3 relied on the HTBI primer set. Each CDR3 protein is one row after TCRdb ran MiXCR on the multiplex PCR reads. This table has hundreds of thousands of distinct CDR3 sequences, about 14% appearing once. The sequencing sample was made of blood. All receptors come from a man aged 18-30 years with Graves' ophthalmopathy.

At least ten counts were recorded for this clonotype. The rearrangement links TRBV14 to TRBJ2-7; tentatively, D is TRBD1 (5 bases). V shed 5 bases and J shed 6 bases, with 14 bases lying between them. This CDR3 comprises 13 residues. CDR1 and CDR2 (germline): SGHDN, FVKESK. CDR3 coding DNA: TGTGCCAGCAGCTTACTGCGACAGAGCGAGCAGTACTTC. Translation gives CASSLLRQSEQYF.

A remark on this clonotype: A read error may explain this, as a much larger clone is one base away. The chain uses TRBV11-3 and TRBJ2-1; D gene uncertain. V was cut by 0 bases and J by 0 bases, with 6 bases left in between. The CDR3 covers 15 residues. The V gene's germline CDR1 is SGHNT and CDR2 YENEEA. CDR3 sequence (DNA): TGTGCCAGCAGCTTAGAAGTACTCTCCTACAATGAGCAGTTCTTC. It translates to CASSLEVLSYNEQFF.

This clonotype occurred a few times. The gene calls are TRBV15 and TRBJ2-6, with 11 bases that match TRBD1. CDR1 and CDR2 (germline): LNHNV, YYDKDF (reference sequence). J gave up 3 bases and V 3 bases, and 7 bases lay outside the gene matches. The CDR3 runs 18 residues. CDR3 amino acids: CATSSDGQGAGGANVLTF. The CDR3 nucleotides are TGTGCCACCAGCAGCGACGGACAGGGGGCTGGTGGGGCCAACGTCCTGACTTTC.

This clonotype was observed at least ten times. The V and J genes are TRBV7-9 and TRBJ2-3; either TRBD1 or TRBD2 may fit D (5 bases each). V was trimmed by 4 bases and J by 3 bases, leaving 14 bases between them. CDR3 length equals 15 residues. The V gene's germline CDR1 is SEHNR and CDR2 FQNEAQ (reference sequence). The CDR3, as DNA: TGTGCCAGCAGCTCCCCATGGGACCAAACAGATACGCAGTATTTT. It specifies CASSSPWDQTDTQYF. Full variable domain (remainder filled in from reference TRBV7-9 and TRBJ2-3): DTGVSQNPRHKITKRGQNVTFRCDPISEHNRLYWYRQTLGQGPEFLTYFQNEAQLEKSRLLSDRFSAERPKGSFSTLEIQRTEQGDSAMYLCASSSPWDQTDTQYFGPGTRLTVL.

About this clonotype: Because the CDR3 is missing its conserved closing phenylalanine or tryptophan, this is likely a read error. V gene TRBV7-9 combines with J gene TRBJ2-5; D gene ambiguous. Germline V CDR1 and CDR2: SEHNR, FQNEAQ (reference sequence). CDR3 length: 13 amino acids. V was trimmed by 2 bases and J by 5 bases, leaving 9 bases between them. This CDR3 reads CASSLLVSETQYV. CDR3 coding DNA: TGTGCCAGCAGCTTATTAGTTTCTGAGACCCAGTACGTC.

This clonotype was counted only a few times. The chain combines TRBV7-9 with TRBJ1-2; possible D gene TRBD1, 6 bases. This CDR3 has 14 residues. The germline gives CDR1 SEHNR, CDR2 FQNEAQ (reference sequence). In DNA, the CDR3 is TGTGCTACGAAGGAAGCGGGGGGGGCGAATGGCTACACCTTC. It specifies CATKEAGGANGYTF.

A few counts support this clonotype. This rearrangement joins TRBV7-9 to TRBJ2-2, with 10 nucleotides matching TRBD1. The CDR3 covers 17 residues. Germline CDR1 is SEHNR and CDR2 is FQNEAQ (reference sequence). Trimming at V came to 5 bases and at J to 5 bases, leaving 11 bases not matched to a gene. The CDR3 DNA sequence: TGTGCCAGCAGCCAGGTTCTTAGGACAGGGGGAACCGGGGAGCTGTTTTTT. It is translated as CASSQVLRTGGTGELFF.

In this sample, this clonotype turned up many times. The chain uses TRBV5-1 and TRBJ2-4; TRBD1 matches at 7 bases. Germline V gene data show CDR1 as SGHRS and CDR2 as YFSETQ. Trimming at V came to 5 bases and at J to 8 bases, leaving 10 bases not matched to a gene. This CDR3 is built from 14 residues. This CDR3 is CASRVTGIGDIQYF. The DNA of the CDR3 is TGCGCCAGCAGAGTGACAGGGATTGGAGACATTCAGTACTTC.

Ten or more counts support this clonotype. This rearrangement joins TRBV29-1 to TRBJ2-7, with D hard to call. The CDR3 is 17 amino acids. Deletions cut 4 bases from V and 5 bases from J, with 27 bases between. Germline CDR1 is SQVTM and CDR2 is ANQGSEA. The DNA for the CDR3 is TGCAGCGTTGTACCCCCCCTTGGGTCCACCCTTCTGGACGAGCAGTACTTC. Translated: CSVVPPLGSTLLDEQYF.

CDR3 amino acids: CSVDWGFAGELFF. Here the CDR3 DNA reads TGCAGCGTTGATTGGGGTTTCGCCGGGGAGCTGTTTTTT. This rearrangement joins TRBV29-1 to TRBJ2-2; D unresolved. Between the trimmed V and J ends, which lost 3 bases and 6 bases, there was a span of 11 bases. The germline CDR1 and CDR2 sequences are SQVTM and ANQGSEA. The CDR3 is made up of 13 amino acids.

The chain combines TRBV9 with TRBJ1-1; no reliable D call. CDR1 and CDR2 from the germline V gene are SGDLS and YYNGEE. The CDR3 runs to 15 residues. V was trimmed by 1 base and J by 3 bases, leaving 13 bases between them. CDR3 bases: TGTGCCAGCAGCGTATCAGGACGGATTGACACTGAAGCTTTCTTT. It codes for CASSVSGRIDTEAFF.

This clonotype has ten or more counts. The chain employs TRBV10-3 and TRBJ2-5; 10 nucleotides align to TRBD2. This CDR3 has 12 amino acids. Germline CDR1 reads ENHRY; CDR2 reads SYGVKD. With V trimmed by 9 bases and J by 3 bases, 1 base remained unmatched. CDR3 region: CAIAGGEETQYF. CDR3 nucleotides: TGTGCCATAGCGGGGGGGGAAGAGACCCAGTACTTC.

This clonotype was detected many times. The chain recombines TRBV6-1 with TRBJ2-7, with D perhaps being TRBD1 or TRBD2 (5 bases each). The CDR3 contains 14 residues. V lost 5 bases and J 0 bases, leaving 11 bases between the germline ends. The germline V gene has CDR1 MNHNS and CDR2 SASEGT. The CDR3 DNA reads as TGTGCCAGCAGTTATTGGGGGAGCTCCTACGAGCAGTACTTC. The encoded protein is CASSYWGSSYEQYF.